Sequencing of this TCR beta chain was carried out in a study of Ad26.COV2.S vaccination and SARS-CoV-2 variants (TCRdb year 2021). General notes on the study: Donors in the vaccine arm were drawn from COV1001, a multicentre, randomized, double-blind, placebo-controlled phase I-IIa trial testing Ad26.COV2.S in healthy adults. The TCR-sequenced set comprised around 30 samples: approximately 20 Ad26.COV2.S vaccine recipients, 5 placebo recipients and 8 SARS-CoV-2 convalescent individuals. Trial participants were randomized into five groups of five, in which low-dose or high-dose Ad26.COV2.S was given once or twice, or placebo was given on both occasions. Investigators did not know the trial group allocation while performing experiments and assessing outcomes. Ad26.COV2.S was administered intramuscularly at a dose of 5x10^10 or 1x10^11 viral particles, either as one shot or as two shots given 56 days apart. The specificity and breadth of SARS-CoV-2-reactive T cell receptors after Ad26.COV2.S vaccination were assessed by TCRbeta repertoire sequencing.

Overall study outcomes, separate from this receptor: After vaccination, spike-specific CD8+ and CD4+ T cell responses were reported to show substantial breadth. Ad26.COV2.S recipients had higher spike-specific TCR breadth than placebo recipients (P = 0.0014). The authors noted that total T cell responses may have been underestimated by the TCR breadth and depth analyses. Vaccine and placebo recipients had comparable non-spike TCR breadth, which fits with the vaccine containing only spike. The study was not powered to compare responses between vaccine doses or regimens.

The CDR3, cysteine through phenylalanine, is 19 amino acids long. The retained sequence is limited to the CDR3, 57 bases, with the frame set at the first base. As encoded in the germline V gene, CDR1 is MNHEY while CDR2 is SVGEGT. V lost 4 bases and J lost 0 bases, and the count of bases not matched to a germline gene is 12. About this clone itself: No antigen is known for it. Per-base quality was not reported, and no clone a single base away is much larger than it.

The treatment or condition label for this specimen denotes: over 15 received Ad26.COV2.S at low or high dose, single or two shots; 5 received placebo; per-sample allocation not given. For vaccine and placebo recipients, the sequenced repertoires came from samples collected on day 63 after the first injection. Between 29 July and 7 August 2020, Cohort 1b enrolled about two dozen adults aged 18-55 years at one site in Boston, USA. As a vaccine, Ad26.COV2.S was a replication-incompetent adenovirus type 26 vector that expressed a prefusion-stabilized SARS-CoV-2 spike protein derived from the original Wuhan strain. TCRbeta CDR3 regions were sequenced with the immunoSEQ Assay. After extraction, genomic DNA underwent amplification by bias-controlled multiplex PCR, followed by high-throughput sequencing. The study's processing was this. To quantify the absolute abundance of every unique TCRbeta CDR3 region, sequences were collapsed and filtered. Usable DNA was measured by amplifying reference genes present in all nucleated cells, and TCRbeta template counts were normalized to that usable DNA to estimate T cell fraction. Repertoire TCRs were annotated as SARS-CoV-2-specific when V gene, CDR3 amino acid sequence and J gene were exactly matched to a known reactive TCR set. The reference SARS-CoV-2 TCR set came from MIRA and was filtered for enrichment in COVID-19-positive ImmuneCODE repertoires, removing public or cross-reactive TCRs. Based on the MIRA antigens, annotated TCRs were further analysed at the level of specific ORF or position within ORF. Breadth was defined as the number of annotated unique rearrangements divided by the total number of unique productive rearrangements, and depth was defined as the summed frequency of the annotated unique rearrangements. TCR breadth was compared between groups using two-sided Wilcoxon rank-sum tests. TCRdb's version of the immuneACCESS table is confined to in-frame rearrangements and falls short of the full clone set. An unresolved V gene accounts for under half of the shortfall where checked; the remainder is of unknown origin. D and trimming were read from the DNA, whereas the V and J calls and clone size are those reported in that table. The sample includes hundreds of thousands of clones, with roughly 81% observed a single time. The top ten hold 3% to 4% of the sample.

The sequence joins TRBV6-2 or TRBV6-3 to TRBJ2-5; TRBD2 lines up with 12 middle nucleotides. Material: peripheral blood, obtained in a trial of Ad26.COV2.S vaccine versus placebo. This receptor was obtained from a person between 18 and 65 years old who received the Ad26.COV2.S COVID-19 vaccine or a placebo. CDR3 sequence: CASSFDPGLAGKYQETQYF. The DNA reads TGTGCCAGCAGTTTCGACCCCGGACTAGCGGGGAAGTACCAAGAGACCCAGTACTTC.